Below, 2 T cell receptor beta chains from the same sample are listed, as sequenced in a study of identifying expanded T cells in peripheral blood. Some clones are missing from TCRdb's copy, which holds only in-frame ones; the method was immunoSEQ multiplex PCR. The sample includes around 94,000 clones, about 85% seen only once; the top ten take just under 4.5%. The material sequenced was blood. These receptors all stem from a person aged 18-69 years in good health.

The rearrangement uses TRBV5-1 and TRBJ1-4; 7 bases are a match to TRBD1. The CDR3 length is 16 residues. V dropped 4 bases and J dropped 2; count of bases not matched to a gene: 8. Germline assignment: CDR1 SGHRS and CDR2 YFSETQ. The DNA of the CDR3 is TGCGCCAGCAGCGCACTCTCAGGGGGGACTAATGAAAAACTGTTTTTT. This gives the protein CASSALSGGTNEKLFF. The full variable domain, its missing parts supplied by reference TRBV5-1 and TRBJ1-4, is KAGVTQTPRYLIKTRGQQVTLSCSPISGHRSVSWYQQTPGQGLQFLFEYFSETQRNKGNFPGRFSGRQFSNSRSEMNVSTLELGDSALYLCASSALSGGTNEKLFFGSGTQLSVL.

Note on this clone: A much larger clonotype is one base distant, so this may be a read error. This chain connects TRBV5-8 to TRBJ1-2; possibly TRBD1 for D (5 bases). Trimming took 2 bases from V and 7 from J, leaving 6 bases between them. The CDR3 extends over 11 amino acids. Germline assignment: CDR1 SGHTS and CDR2 YDEGEE. In DNA, the CDR3 is TGTGCCAGCAGCTTTGGGGGTGGCTACACCTTC. Amino acids: CASSFGGGYTF.